This T cell receptor gamma chain originates from a study of γδ T cells in repeated Plasmodium falciparum infection. In the study overall: The natural-infection arm compared Malian children under seasonal malaria with matched Australian children. Whole-study findings and limits: Vdelta2-negative gammadelta repertoires appeared less diverse and less shared in Malian than Australian children.

Bulk repertoires came from Vgamma9/Vdelta2+ or Vdelta2-negative gammadelta T cells flow-sorted from PBMC. Comments on this clone: Its target is not known. The protein that TCRdb holds for this DNA derives from a much larger clone and differs from the translated DNA at residue 9, which likely indicates a read error; the protein shown here is translated from the DNA.

This CDR3 region has 17 residues. Germline V gene lookup returns CDR1 VTNTFY and CDR2 YDVSTARD (reference sequence). TCRdb re-called the multiplex PCR reads through CATT. The repertoire holds approximately 32,000 gamma-chain clones, over 1.3% seen once, with roughly a fifth in the top ten. Material for sequencing was gamma-delta T cells from blood. The chain joins TRGV3 to TRGJP. The J gene is not listed in TCRdb, so it was assigned here from a DNA match to germline. This clonotype was sampled from a pool of human donors (malaria-infected and uninfected, not separated). The CDR3 nucleotides read TGTGCCACCTGGGACAGCATTCAAGGGTTGGGCAAAAAAATCAAGGTATTT. This translates into CATWDSIQGLGKKIKVF.